This T cell receptor (beta chain) was found in a study of beta chain features in type 1 diabetes. This clone was seen a few times. Its target is unknown. The germline V gene has CDR1 SEHNR and CDR2 FQNEAQ (reference sequence). V lost 4 bases and J 0 bases, leaving 14 bases between the germline ends. The CDR3 runs 16 residues. Points from the study as a whole: More deletions and fewer insertions at VDJ junctions were found in patients with type 1 diabetes. All four CD4+ subsets of Type 1 diabetes patients contained TCRB CDR3s that were moderately but significantly shorter. The naive, central memory and Treg TCRB repertoires of patients appeared to be more similar to one another than those of healthy donors.

The authors reverse transcribed all of the isolated RNA, so sequencing captured expressed TCRB transcripts. Sequenced naive, central memory and regulatory T cell samples produced an average of about 3.6 million reads. Generated by immunoSEQ multiplex PCR, the TCRdb table keeps only in-frame clones and is missing some. This sample yields 300,000 to 350,000 clones, of which 7% to 10% are seen a single time; roughly 1% belongs to the top ten. The gene calls are TRBV7-9 and TRBJ2-3; D is undetermined. This sequence was found in a man between 25 and 39 years old with type 1 diabetes. Sequenced material: central memory CD4+ T cells from blood. In DNA form, the CDR3 reads TGTGCCAGCAGCTCGGCCGTACGGGCTAGCACAGATACGCAGTATTTT. This translates into CASSSAVRASTDTQYF.